This TCR beta chain was recovered during a study of blood T cell repertoires in COVID-19. Study-wide context: The United States, Italy and Spain provided the acute and convalescent COVID-19 samples.

The germline CDR1 and CDR2 sequences are MNHEY and SVGEGT. This CDR3 is 17 amino acids long. Trimming took off 2 bases at V and 2 bases at J, with 17 bases between the two ends. As handled by the study authors: Using reference gene primer amplification, nucleated cell counts were estimated. Generated by immunoSEQ multiplex PCR, the TCRdb table keeps only in-frame clones and is missing some. For V, J and clone size, that table is used; D and trimming come from the DNA. This sample has approximately 230,000 clones, with roughly 82% found just once. This chain joins TRBV6-2 or TRBV6-3 and TRBJ2-3, with D possibly being TRBD1 (6 bases). The clonotype was recovered from a woman older than 75 with active or convalescent COVID-19. The specimen sequenced was peripheral blood. This chain's CDR3 is CASSYPIVKGDTDTQYF. The CDR3 DNA reads TGTGCCAGCAGTTACCCCATAGTCAAGGGGGACACAGATACGCAGTATTTT.